The clone carrying this TCR beta chain was counted at least ten times. The authors prepared the TCRbeta library with unique molecular identifiers. TCRdb re-called the PCR reads through MiXCR, storing one row per CDR3 protein. The repertoire holds 420,000 or so distinct CDR3 sequences, with 11% as singletons. Trimming left V 8 bases short and J 4 bases short, with 8 bases between. The CDR3 extends over 12 amino acids. From germline, CDR1 is MDHEN and CDR2 SYDVKM. The data stem from a study of T-cell reconstitution after alpha-beta-depleted transplantation in children. The sequenced sample was PBMCs from the stem cell graft donor, obtained from the stem cell graft. The sequence was collected from a human donor who donated a stem cell graft to a child with acute myeloid leukemia. The rearrangement uses TRBV28 and TRBJ2-2; D not certain. For the CDR3, the DNA is TGTGCCAGCCGGCAAGTCACCGGGGAGCTGTTTTTT. It codes for CASRQVTGELFF.